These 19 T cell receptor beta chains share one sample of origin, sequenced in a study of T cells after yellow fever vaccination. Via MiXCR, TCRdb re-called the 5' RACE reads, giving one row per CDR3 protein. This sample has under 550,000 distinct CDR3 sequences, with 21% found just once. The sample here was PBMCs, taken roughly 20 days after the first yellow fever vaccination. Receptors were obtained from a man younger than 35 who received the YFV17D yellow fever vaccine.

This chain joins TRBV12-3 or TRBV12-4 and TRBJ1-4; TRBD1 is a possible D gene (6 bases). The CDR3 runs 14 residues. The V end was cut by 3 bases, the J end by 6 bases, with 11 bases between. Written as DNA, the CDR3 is TGTGCCAGCAGTTTCCAGGGGCTGTATGAAAAACTGTTTTTT. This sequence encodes CASSFQGLYEKLFF.

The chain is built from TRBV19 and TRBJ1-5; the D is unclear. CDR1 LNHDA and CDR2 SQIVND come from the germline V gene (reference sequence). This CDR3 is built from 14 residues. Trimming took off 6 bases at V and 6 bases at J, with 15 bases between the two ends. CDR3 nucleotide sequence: TGTGCCAGTAGGAATCAGGTCTCGGGTCAGCCCCAGCATTTT. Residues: CASRNQVSGQPQHF.

CDR3 bases: TGTGCCAGCAGTCACGGACAGGGTTCCTACGAGCAGTACGTC. Protein product: CASSHGQGSYEQYV. V and J are TRBV6-5 and TRBJ2-7, with 8 nucleotides matching TRBD1. This CDR3 has 14 residues. V dropped 5 bases and J dropped 1; count of bases not matched to a gene: 4. CDR1 and CDR2 from the germline V gene are MNHEY and SVGAGI.

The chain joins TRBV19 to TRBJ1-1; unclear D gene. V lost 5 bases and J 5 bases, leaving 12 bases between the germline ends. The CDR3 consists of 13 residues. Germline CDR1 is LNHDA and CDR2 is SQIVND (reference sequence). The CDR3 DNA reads TGTGCCAGTAGTGTTCAAGGGATAACTGAAGCTTTCTTT. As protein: CASSVQGITEAFF. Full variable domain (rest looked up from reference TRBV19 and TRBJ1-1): DGGITQSPKYLFRKEGQNVTLSCEQNLNHDAMYWYRQDPGQGLRLIYYSQIVNDFQKGDIAEGYSVSREKKESFPLTVTSAQKNPTAFYLCASSVQGITEAFFGQGTRLTVV.

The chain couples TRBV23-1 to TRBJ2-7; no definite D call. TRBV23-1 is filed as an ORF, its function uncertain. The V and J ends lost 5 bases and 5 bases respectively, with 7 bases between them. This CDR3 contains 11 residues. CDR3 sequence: CASSGGDEQYF. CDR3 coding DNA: TGCGCCAGCAGTGGCGGCGACGAGCAGTACTTC.

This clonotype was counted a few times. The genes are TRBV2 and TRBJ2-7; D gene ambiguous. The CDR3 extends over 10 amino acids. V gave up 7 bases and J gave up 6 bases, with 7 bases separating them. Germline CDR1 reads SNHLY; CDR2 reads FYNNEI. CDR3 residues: CASKVGEQYF. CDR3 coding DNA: TGTGCCAGCAAGGTCGGCGAGCAGTACTTC.

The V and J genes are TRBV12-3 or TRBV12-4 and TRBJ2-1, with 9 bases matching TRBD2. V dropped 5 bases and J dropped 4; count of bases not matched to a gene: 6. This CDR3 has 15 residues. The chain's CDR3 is CASSRSGGQYNEQFF. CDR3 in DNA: TGTGCCAGCAGTCGGAGCGGGGGGCAATACAATGAGCAGTTCTTC.

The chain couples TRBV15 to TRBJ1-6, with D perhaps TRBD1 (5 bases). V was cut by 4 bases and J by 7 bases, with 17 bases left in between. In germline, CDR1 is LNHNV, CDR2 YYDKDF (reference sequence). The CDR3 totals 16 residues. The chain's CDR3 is CATSNSPGTANSPLHF. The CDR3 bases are TGTGCCACCAGCAATTCCCCCGGGACGGCGAATTCACCCCTCCACTTT.

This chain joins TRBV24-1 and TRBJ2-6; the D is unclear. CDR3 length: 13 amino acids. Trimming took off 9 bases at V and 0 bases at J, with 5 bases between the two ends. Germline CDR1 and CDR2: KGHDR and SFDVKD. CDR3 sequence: CATLSSGANVLTF. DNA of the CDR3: TGTGCCACCCTAAGCTCTGGGGCCAACGTCCTGACTTTC.

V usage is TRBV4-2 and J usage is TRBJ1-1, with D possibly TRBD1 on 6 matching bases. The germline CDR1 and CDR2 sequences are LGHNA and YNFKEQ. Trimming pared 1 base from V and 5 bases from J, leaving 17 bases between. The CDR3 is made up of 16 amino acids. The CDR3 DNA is TGTGCCAGCAGCCAAGGGCCTACAGGGAGTTCGACTGAAGCTTTCTTT. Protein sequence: CASSQGPTGSSTEAFF.

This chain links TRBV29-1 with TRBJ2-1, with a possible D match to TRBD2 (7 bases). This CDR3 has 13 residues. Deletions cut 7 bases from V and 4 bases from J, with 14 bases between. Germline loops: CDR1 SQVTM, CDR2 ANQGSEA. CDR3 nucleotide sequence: TGCAGCGCCTGGGGGAGGGGGTACAATGAGCAGTTCTTC. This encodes CSAWGRGYNEQFF.

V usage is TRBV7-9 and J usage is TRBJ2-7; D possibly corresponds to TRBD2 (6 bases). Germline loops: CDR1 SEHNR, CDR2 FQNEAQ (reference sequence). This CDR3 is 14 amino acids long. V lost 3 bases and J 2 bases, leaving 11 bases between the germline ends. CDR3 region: CASSLAGYPYEQYV. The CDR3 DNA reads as TGTGCCAGCAGCTTGGCGGGGTACCCCTACGAGCAGTACGTC.

CDR3 bases: TGTGCCAGCATTGAACAGGGGGACACTGAAGCTTTCTTT. The encoded protein is CASIEQGDTEAFF. This chain links TRBV12-3 or TRBV12-4 with TRBJ1-1; 8 positions agree with TRBD1. The CDR3 covers 13 residues. V was pared by 7 bases and J by 3 bases, with 4 bases of the junction left unmatched.

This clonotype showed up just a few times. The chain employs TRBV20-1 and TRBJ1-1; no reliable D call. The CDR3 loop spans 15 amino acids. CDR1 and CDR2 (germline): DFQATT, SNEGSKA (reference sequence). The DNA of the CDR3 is TGCAGCGCTTTTGGGCGTAGGTCCCTGAACACTGAAGCTTTCTTT. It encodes CSAFGRRSLNTEAFF.

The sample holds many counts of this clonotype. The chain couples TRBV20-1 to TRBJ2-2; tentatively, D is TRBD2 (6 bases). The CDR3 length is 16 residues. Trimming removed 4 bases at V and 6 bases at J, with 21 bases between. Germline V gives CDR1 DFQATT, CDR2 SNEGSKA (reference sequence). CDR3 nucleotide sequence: TGCAGTGCTAAGAGCCGGGACTCCAACGTTCCCGGGGAGCTGTTTTTT. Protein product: CSAKSRDSNVPGELFF.

The CDR3 sequence is CASSLGHLSSYNEQFF. The CDR3 nucleotides read TGTGCCAGCAGCCTTGGACACCTGAGCTCCTACAATGAGCAGTTCTTC. This sequence joins TRBV7-9 and TRBJ2-1, with D tentatively TRBD1 (5 bases). The CDR3 spans 16 residues. V gave up 5 bases and J gave up 0 bases, with 14 bases separating them. CDR1 SEHNR and CDR2 FQNEAQ come from the germline V gene (reference sequence).

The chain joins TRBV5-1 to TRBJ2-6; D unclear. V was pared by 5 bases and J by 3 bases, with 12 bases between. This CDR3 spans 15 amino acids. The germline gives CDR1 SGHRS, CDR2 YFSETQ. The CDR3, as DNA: TGCGCCAGCAGACATGGAAATTTTGGGGCCAACGTCCTGACTTTC. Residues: CASRHGNFGANVLTF.

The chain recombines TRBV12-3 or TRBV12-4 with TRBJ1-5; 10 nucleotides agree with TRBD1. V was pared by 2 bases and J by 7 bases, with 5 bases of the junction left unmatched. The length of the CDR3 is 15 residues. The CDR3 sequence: CASSLRRTGGQPQHF. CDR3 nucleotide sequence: TGTGCCAGCAGTTTAAGGCGGACAGGGGGACAGCCCCAGCATTTT.

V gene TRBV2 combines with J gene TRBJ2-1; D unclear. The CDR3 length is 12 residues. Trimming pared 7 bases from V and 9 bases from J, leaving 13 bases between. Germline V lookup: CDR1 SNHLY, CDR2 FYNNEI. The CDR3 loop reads CASTSSAGEQFF. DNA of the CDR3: TGTGCCAGCACATCCAGTGCCGGTGAGCAGTTCTTC.